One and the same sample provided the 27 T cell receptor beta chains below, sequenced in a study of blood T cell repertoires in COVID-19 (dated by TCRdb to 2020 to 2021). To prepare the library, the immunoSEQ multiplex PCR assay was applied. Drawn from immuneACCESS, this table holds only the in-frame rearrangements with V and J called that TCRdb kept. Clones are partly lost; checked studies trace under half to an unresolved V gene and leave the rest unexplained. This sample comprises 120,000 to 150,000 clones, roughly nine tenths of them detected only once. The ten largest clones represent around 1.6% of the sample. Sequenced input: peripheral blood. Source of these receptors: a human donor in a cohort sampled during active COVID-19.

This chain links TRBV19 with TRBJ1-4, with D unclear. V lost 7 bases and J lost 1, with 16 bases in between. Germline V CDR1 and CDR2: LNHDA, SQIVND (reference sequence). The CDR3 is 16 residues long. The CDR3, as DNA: TGTGCCAGTAAAAGGGAGGACGTTGGAACTAATGAAAAACTGTTTTTT. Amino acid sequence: CASKREDVGTNEKLFF.

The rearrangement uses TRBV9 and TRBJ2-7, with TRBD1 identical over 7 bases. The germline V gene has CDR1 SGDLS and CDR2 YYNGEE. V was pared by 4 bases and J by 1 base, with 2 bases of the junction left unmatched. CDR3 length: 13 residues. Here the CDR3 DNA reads TGTGCCAGCAGCCCGGGACAGTCCTACGAGCAGTACTTC. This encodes CASSPGQSYEQYF.

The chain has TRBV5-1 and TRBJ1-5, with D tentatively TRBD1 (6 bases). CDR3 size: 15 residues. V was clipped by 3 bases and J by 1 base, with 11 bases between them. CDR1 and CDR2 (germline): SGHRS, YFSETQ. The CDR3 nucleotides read TGCGCCAGCAGCTCGCAGGGGTTGAGCAATCAGCCCCAGCATTTT. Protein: CASSSQGLSNQPQHF.

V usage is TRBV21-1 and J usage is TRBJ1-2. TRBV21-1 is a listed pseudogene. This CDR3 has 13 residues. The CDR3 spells CASSFGGGYGYTF. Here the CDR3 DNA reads TGTGCCAGCAGCTTTGGGGGGGGCTATGGCTACACCTTC.

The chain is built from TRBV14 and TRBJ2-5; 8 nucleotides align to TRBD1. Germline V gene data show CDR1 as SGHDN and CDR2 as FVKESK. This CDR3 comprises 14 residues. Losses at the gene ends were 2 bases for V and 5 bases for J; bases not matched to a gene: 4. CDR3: CASSQSTGDETQYF. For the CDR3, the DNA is TGTGCCAGCAGCCAATCGACAGGGGACGAGACCCAGTACTTC.

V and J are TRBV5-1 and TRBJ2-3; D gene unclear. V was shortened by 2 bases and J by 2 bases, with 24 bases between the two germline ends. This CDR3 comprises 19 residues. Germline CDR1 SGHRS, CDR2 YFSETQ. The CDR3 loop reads CASSLTLFSRPTHTDTQYF. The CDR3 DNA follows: TGCGCCAGCAGCTTAACCCTTTTTTCCCGCCCCACACACACAGATACGCAGTATTTT.

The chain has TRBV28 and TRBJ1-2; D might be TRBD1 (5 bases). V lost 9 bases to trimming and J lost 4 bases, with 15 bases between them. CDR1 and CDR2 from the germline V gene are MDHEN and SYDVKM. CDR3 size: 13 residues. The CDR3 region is CAREGRTIYGYTF. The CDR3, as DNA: TGTGCCAGGGAGGGACGGACCATCTATGGCTACACCTTC.

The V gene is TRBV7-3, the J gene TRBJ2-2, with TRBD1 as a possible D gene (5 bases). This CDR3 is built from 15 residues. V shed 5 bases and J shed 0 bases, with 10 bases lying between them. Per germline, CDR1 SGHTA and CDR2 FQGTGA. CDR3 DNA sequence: TGTGCCAGCAGCCCCCAGGGATCGAACACCGGGGAGCTGTTTTTT. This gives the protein CASSPQGSNTGELFF.

CDR3 protein: CASRSGIGNGYTF. CDR3 sequence (DNA): TGTGCCAGCAGATCGGGGATCGGAAATGGCTACACCTTC. This rearrangement joins TRBV2 to TRBJ1-2; D ambiguous. Germline CDR1 SNHLY, CDR2 FYNNEI. V was cut by 6 bases and J by 6 bases, with 14 bases left in between. The CDR3 spans 13 residues.

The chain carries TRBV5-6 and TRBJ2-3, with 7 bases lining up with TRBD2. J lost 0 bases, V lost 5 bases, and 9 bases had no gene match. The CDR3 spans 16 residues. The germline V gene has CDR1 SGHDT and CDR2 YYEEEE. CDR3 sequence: CASSDGAGVSTDTQYF. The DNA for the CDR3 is TGTGCCAGCAGTGATGGGGCGGGGGTTAGCACAGATACGCAGTATTTT.

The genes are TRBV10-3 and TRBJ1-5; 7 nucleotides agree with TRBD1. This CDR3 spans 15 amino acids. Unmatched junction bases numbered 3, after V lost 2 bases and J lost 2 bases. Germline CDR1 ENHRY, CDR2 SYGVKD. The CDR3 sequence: CAISERQGGNQPQHF. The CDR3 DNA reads TGTGCCATCAGTGAGCGCCAGGGGGGCAATCAGCCCCAGCATTTT.

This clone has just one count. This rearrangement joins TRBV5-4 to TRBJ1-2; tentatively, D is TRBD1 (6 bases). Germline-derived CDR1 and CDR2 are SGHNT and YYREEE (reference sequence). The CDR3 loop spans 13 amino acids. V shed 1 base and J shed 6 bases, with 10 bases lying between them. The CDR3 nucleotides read TGTGCCAGCAGCTTGCCAGGGGACAATGGCTACACCTTC. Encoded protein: CASSLPGDNGYTF.

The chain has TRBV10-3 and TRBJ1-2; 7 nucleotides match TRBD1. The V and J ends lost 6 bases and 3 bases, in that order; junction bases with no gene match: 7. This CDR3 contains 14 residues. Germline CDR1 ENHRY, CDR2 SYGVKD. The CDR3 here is CAISRTGEDYGYTF. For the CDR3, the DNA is TGTGCCATCAGCAGGACAGGCGAAGACTATGGCTACACCTTC.

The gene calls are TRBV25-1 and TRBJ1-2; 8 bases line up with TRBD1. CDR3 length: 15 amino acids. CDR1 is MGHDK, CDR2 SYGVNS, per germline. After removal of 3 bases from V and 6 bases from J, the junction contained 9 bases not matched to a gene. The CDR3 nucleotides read TGTGCCAGCAGTGAGTCCGGGACAGGTTGGAATGGCTACACCTTC. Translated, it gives CASSESGTGWNGYTF.

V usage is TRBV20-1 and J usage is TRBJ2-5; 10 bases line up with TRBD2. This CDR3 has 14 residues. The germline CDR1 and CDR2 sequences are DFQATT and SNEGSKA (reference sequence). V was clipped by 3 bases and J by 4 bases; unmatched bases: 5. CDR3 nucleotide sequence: TGCAGTGCTAGTCCTAGCGGGGGCCGAGAGACCCAGTACTTC. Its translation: CSASPSGGRETQYF.

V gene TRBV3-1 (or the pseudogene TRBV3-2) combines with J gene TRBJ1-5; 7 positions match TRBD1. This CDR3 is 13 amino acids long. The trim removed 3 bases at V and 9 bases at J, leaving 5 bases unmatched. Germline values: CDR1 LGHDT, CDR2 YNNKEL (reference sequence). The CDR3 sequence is CASSHQGVRPQHF. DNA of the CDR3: TGTGCCAGCAGCCATCAGGGGGTACGGCCCCAGCATTTT.

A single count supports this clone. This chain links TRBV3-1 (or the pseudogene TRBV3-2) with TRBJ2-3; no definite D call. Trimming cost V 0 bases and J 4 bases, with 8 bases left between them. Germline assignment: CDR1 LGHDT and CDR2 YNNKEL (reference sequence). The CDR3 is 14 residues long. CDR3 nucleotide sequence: TGTGCCAGCAGCCAAGAACAGCACCCAGATACGCAGTATTTT. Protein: CASSQEQHPDTQYF.

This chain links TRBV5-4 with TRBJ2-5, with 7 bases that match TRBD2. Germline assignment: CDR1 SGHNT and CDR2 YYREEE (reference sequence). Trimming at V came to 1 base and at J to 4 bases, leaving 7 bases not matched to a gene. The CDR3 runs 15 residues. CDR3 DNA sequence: TGTGCCAGCAGCTTGAGTACGGGGGGATCAGAGACCCAGTACTTC. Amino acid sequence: CASSLSTGGSETQYF.

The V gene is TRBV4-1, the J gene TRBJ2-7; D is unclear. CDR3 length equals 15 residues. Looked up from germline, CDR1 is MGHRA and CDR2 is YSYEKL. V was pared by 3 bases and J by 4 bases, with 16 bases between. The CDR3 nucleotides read TGCGCCAGCAGCCATCTCCCGGGTTACCCTTACGAGCAGTACTTC. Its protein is CASSHLPGYPYEQYF.

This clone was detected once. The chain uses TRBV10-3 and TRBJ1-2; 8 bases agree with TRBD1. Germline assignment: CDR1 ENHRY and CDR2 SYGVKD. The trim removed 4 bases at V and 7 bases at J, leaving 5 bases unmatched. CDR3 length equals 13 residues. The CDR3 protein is CAISVDRGSGYTF. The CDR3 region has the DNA TGTGCCATCAGTGTAGACAGGGGAAGTGGCTACACCTTC.

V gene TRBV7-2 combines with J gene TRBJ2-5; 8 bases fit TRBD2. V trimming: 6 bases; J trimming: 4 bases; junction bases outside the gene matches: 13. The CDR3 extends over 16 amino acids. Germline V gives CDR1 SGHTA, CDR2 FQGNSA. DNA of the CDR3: TGTGCCAGCAGAATCACTTCCGGGGGGGCGGGAGAGACCCAGTACTTC. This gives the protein CASRITSGGAGETQYF.

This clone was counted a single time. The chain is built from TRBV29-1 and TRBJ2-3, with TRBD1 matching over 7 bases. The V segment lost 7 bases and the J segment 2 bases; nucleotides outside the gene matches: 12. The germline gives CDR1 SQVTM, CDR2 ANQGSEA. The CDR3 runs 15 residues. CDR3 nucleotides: TGCAGCGCAGGTCCCCGACAGGGCTTCACAGATACGCAGTATTTT. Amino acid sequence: CSAGPRQGFTDTQYF.

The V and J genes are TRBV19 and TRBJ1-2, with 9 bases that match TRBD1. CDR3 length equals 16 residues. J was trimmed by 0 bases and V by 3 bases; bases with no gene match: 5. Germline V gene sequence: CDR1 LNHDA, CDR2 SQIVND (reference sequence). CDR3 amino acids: CASSIKQGAPNYGYTF. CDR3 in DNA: TGTGCCAGTAGTATCAAACAGGGGGCGCCTAACTATGGCTACACCTTC.

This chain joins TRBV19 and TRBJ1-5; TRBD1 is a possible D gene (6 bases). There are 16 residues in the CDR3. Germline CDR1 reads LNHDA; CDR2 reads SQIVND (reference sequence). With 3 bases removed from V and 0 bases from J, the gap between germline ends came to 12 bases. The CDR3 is CASSIGGANSNQPQHF. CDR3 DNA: TGTGCCAGTAGTATTGGGGGGGCTAATAGCAATCAGCCCCAGCATTTT. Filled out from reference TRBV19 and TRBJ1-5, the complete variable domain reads DGGITQSPKYLFRKEGQNVTLSCEQNLNHDAMYWYRQDPGQGLRLIYYSQIVNDFQKGDIAEGYSVSREKKESFPLTVTSAQKNPTAFYLCASSIGGANSNQPQHFGDGTRLSIL.

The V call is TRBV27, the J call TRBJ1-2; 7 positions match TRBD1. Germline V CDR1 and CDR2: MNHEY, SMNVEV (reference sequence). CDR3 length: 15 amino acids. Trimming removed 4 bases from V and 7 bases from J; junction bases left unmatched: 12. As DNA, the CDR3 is TGTGCCAGCAGTTCCGACCGGGACAGAATATTTGGCTACACCTTC. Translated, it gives CASSSDRDRIFGYTF.

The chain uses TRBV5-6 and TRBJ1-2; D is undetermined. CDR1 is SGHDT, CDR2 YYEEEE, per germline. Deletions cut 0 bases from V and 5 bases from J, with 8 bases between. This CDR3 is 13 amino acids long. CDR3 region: CASSLDISYGYTF. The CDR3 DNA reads TGTGCCAGCAGCTTGGACATATCGTATGGCTACACCTTC.

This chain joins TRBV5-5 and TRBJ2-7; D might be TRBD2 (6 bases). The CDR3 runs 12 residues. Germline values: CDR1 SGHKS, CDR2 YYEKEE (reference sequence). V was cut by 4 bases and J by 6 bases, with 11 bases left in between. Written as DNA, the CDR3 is TGTGCCAGCAGCGAGACTAGGCTCGAGCAGTACTTC. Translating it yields CASSETRLEQYF. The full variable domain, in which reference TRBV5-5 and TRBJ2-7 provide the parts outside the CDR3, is DAGVTQSPTHLIKTRGQQVTLRCSPISGHKSVSWYQQVLGQGPQFIFQYYEKEERGRGNFPDRFSARQFPNYSSELNVNALLLGDSALYLCASSETRLEQYFGPGTRLTVT.